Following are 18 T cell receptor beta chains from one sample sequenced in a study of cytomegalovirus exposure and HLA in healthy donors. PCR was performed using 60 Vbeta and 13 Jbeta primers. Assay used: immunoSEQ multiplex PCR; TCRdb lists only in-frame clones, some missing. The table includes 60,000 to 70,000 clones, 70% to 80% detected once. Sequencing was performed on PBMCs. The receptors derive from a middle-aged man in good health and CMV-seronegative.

The CDR3 loop is CASSSQGLLSSYNEQFF. CDR3 DNA sequence: TGTGCCAGCAGTTCCCAGGGCTTACTTAGCTCCTACAATGAGCAGTTCTTC. The rearrangement links TRBV28 to TRBJ2-1; tentative D call: TRBD1 (5 bases). Trimming shortened V by 4 bases and J by 0 bases, and 16 bases separated the two germline ends. The V gene's germline CDR1 is MDHEN and CDR2 SYDVKM. This CDR3 spans 17 amino acids.

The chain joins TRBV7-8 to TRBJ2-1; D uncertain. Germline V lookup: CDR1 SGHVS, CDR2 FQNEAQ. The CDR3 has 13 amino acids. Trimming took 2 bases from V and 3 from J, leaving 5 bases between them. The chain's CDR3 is CASSLSVYNEQFF. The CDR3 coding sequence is TGTGCCAGCAGCTTATCTGTCTACAATGAGCAGTTCTTC.

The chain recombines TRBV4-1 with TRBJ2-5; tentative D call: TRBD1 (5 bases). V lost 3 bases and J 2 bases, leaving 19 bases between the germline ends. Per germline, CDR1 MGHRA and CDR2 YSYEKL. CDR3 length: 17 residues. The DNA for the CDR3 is TGCGCCAGCAGCCAGGAAGGGGCAACAGACCCACAAGAGACCCAGTACTTC. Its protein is CASSQEGATDPQETQYF.

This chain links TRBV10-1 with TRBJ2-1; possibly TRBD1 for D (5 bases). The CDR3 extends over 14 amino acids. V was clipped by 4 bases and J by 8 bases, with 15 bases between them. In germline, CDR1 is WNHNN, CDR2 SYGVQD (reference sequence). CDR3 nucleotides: TGCGCCAGCAGTGGACAGCGCCCACGGGATGAGCAGTTCTTC. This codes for CASSGQRPRDEQFF.

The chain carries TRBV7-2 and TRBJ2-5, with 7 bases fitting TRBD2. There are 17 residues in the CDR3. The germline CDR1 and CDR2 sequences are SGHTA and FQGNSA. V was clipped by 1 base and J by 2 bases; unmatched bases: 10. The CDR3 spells CASSLVENGRMQETQYF. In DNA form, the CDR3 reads TGTGCCAGCAGCTTAGTAGAGAACGGGAGGATGCAAGAGACCCAGTACTTC. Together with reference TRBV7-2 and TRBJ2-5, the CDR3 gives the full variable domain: GAGVSQSPSNKVTEKGKDVELRCDPISGHTALYWYRQSLGQGLEFLIYFQGNSAPDKSGLPSDRFSAERTGGSVSTLTIQRTQQEDSAVYLCASSLVENGRMQETQYFGPGTRLLVL.

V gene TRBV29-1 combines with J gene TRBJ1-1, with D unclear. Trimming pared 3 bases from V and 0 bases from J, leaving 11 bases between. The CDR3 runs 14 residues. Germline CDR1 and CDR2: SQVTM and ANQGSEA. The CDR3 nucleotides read TGCAGCGTTGATTCCCGGGGTCTGAACACTGAAGCTTTCTTT. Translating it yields CSVDSRGLNTEAFF.

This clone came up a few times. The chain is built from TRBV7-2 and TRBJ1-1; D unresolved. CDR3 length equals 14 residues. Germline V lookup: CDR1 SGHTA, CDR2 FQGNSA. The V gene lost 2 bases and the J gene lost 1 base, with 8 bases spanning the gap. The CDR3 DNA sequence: TGTGCCAGCAGCTTATCAGTACCGAACACTGAAGCTTTCTTT. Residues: CASSLSVPNTEAFF.

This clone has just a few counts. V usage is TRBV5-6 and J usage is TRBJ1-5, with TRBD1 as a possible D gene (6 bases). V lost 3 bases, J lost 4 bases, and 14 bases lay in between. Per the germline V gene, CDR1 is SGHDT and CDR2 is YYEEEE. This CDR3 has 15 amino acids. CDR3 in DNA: TGTGCCAGCAGCTATTTCGACAGGAAAAATCAGCCCCAGCATTTT. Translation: CASSYFDRKNQPQHF.

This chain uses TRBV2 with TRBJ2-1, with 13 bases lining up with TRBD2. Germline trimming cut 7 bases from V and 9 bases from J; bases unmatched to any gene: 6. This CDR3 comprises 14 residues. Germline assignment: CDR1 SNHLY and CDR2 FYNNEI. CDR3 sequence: CASTKLAGGLEQFF. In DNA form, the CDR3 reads TGTGCCAGCACTAAACTAGCGGGGGGGCTTGAGCAGTTCTTC.

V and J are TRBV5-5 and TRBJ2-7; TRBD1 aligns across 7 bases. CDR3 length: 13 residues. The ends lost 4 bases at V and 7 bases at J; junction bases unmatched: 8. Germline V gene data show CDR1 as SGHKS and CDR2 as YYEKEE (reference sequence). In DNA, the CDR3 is TGTGCCAGCAGCCCATCGACAGGGTGGGAGCAGTACTTC. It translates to CASSPSTGWEQYF. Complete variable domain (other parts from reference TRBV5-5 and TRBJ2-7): DAGVTQSPTHLIKTRGQQVTLRCSPISGHKSVSWYQQVLGQGPQFIFQYYEKEERGRGNFPDRFSARQFPNYSSELNVNALLLGDSALYLCASSPSTGWEQYFGPGTRLTVT.

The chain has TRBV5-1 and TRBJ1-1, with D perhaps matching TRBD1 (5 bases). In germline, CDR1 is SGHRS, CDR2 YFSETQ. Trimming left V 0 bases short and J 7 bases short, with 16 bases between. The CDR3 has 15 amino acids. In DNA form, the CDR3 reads TGCGCCAGCAGCTTGGCCTGGGGCGAGTTTGGTGAAGCTTTCTTT. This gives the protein CASSLAWGEFGEAFF.

As DNA, the CDR3 is TGCGCCAGCAGTGGAGGGACTCGCACAGATACGCAGTATTTT. Translating gives CASSGGTRTDTQYF. This sequence joins TRBV10-1 and TRBJ2-3; weak D call: TRBD2 (6 bases). Trimming pared 4 bases from V and 1 base from J, leaving 9 bases between. The CDR3 is 14 amino acids. Per the germline V gene, CDR1 is WNHNN and CDR2 is SYGVQD (reference sequence).

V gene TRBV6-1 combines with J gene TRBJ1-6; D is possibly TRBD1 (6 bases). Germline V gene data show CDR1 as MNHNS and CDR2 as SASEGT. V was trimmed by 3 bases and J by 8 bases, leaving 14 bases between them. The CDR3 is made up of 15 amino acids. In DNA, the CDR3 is TGTGCCAGCAGTGACCAACAGGGCGCTTATTCACCCCTCCACTTT. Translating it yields CASSDQQGAYSPLHF.

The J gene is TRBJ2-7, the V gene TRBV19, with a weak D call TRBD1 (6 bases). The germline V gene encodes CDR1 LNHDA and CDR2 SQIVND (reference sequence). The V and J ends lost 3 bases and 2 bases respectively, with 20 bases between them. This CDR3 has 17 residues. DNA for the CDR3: TGTGCCAGTAGTATGCTAGATAAGACAGGCCGAACCTACGAGCAGTACTTC. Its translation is CASSMLDKTGRTYEQYF.

The CDR3 DNA reads as TGTGCCAGCAGCTTAGCGGGTACTAGCGGGAGAAGGAATGAGCAGTTCTTC. Translating it yields CASSLAGTSGRRNEQFF. The rearrangement joins TRBV7-8 to TRBJ2-1; 11 bases match TRBD2. From germline, CDR1 is SGHVS and CDR2 FQNEAQ. Trimming cost V 0 bases and J 7 bases; bases outside gene matches: 8. The CDR3 is made up of 17 amino acids.

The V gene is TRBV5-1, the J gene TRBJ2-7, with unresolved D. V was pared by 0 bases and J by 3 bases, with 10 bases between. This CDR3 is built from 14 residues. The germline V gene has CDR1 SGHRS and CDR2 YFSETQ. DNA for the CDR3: TGCGCCAGCAGCTTGGGCGTATACTACTACGAGCAGTACTTC. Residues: CASSLGVYYYEQYF. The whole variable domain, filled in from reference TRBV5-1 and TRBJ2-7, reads KAGVTQTPRYLIKTRGQQVTLSCSPISGHRSVSWYQQTPGQGLQFLFEYFSETQRNKGNFPGRFSGRQFSNSRSEMNVSTLELGDSALYLCASSLGVYYYEQYFGPGTRLTVT.

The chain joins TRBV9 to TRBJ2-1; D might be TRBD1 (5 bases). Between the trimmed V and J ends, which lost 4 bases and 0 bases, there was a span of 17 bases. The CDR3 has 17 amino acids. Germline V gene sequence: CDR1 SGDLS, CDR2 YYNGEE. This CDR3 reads CASSPRGAQSSYNEQFF. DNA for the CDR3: TGTGCCAGCAGCCCCCGTGGGGCCCAGAGCTCCTACAATGAGCAGTTCTTC.

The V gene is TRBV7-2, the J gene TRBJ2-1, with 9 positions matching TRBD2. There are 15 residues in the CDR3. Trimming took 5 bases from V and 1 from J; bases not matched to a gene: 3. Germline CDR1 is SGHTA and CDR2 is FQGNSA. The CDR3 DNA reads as TGTGCCAGCAGCCCAACTAGCGGGTCCTACAATGAGCAGTTCTTC. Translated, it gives CASSPTSGSYNEQFF. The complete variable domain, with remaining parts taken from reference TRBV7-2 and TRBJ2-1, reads GAGVSQSPSNKVTEKGKDVELRCDPISGHTALYWYRQSLGQGLEFLIYFQGNSAPDKSGLPSDRFSAERTGGSVSTLTIQRTQQEDSAVYLCASSPTSGSYNEQFFGPGTRLTVL.